This record looks at one T cell receptor beta chain sequence and its context. Its binding antigen is unknown. No qualities accompany the bases; no much larger clone lies one base away. These data belong to a study of blood T cells in healthy people across ages (dated by TCRdb to about 2015). Some background on the complete study: Template switching captured roughly one uniquely barcoded TCR beta cDNA molecule per two T cells in model experiments. To track age-related changes in TCR beta repertoire diversity, the study relied on deep sequencing normalized with unique cDNA molecular identifiers. The donors were divided into four age groups: young (average around 17 years), middle-aged (around 41), aged (62) and long-lived (roughly 86). To avoid experimental bias, donors of different ages were distributed randomly across sequencing lanes. Two additional independent replicas of 1 million unique cDNA reads from the same blood draw were analyzed for two donors (one aged 18 to 29 and one aged 80 or older). General conclusions and limits of the study: As age increased, observed TCR beta diversity per million T cells dropped in a roughly linear way, and a significant reduction was already evident by age 40. Estimates of total diversity based on one million sequenced T cells were considered lower bounds and underestimates. Bulk unsorted PBMC profiling prevented conclusive comparison of naive and antigen-experienced compartments. There was a strong correlation between observed TCR beta diversity and the percentage of naive T cells measured by flow cytometry. The long-lived group showed more naive CD4+ T cells, fewer expanded clones and increased TCR diversity than the aged group, suggesting age selection. Because donor CMV infection status was unknown, age-related changes in expanded clonotypes were potentially confounded.

Systemically healthy Caucasian individuals from Russia, 35 to 50 in total and aged roughly 6 to 90 years, were included as donors. Each donor gave 8.5 to 10 milliliters of peripheral blood, collected into EDTA-treated Vacutainer tubes. Ficoll-Paque density-gradient centrifugation was used to isolate PBMCs, with at least 7 million obtained per sample. Total RNA, at least 6 micrograms per sample, was extracted from PBMCs with Trizol reagent. For every donor, an aliquot of PBMCs went through flow cytometry to measure the percentages of naive CD45RAhigh/CD27high T cells. Libraries came from 5' RACE. The listed sequencing device is Illumina HiSeq 2500. A second PCR of about 7 to 12 cycles was performed with a sample-barcoded 5' primer and a J-beta primer mix. A unique molecular identifier was introduced onto each TCR beta cDNA molecule by a template-switch 5' adaptor carrying 12 random nucleotides. Each sample yielded at least 2.5 million CDR3-containing paired-end reads. All of the RNA was converted into first-strand cDNA using the Mint cDNA synthesis kit, with a TRBC-specific oligonucleotide serving as the primer. All cDNA was treated with uracil-DNA glycosylase and then went through a first 18-cycle PCR with the universal primers M1SS and BC2_uni_R. The paper's data handling went like this. Normalization of each sample was performed by random selection of 1 million high-quality reads, each carrying a distinct molecular identifier. Instead of being binned into consensus sequences, reads with shared molecular identifiers were discarded. CDR3 identification, clonotype clustering and error correction used MiTCR with a Q25 quality threshold and the strictest error-elimination algorithm. A nonparametric unseen species model using Euler transformation provided a lower-bound estimate of total TCR beta diversity. TCRdb trimmed the raw reads at Q25, called clones with MiXCR and kept productive beta chains. Here each entry gathers all rows of one CDR3 protein and keeps the most common genes and DNA. It is TCRdb's table, rather than the study itself, that gives the V and J calls and clone size. Here the sample has 1.5 million to 1.8 million distinct CDR3 sequences; around 40% occur a single time. The ten most abundant clones make up about 4.1% of the sample.

Including cysteine and phenylalanine, the CDR3 has 16 amino acids. Solely the CDR3 DNA is kept, with 48 bases framed from the first base. The junction carries 15 bases between V and J, which are trimmed by 0 bases and 5 bases respectively. Via the germline V gene, CDR1 is MNHEY and CDR2 SVGEGT. The chain is assembled from TRBV6-2 or TRBV6-3 and TRBJ2-3; the D gene remains uncertain. This TCR was recovered from a woman aged 18 to 35 in good health. The source material was blood. CDR3 reads: CASSYSVGPPEDTQYF. The nucleotide sequence is given as TGTGCCAGCAGTTACTCGGTTGGGCCTCCGGAAGATACGCAGTATTTT.